Below are 32 T cell receptor beta chains sequenced from a single sample in a study of identical twins. Each CDR3 protein is one row after TCRdb ran MiXCR on the 5' RACE reads. This table holds just over 500,000 distinct CDR3 sequences, 20% to 25% found once. These sequences were also reported in another study, on T cells expressing NK-cell markers.

Sequencing was performed on CD4+ T cells sorted from blood. The receptor source for this set is a woman under 30 in good health.

This chain uses TRBV3-1 with TRBJ2-1, with 11 bases aligning to TRBD2. Trimming at V came to 4 bases and at J to 2 bases, leaving 4 bases not matched to a gene. Germline CDR1 reads LGHDT; CDR2 reads YNNKEL (reference sequence). The CDR3 has 16 residues. CDR3 sequence (DNA): TGTGCCAGCAGCCCCGTAGCGGGAGGGACCTACAATGAGCAGTTCTTC. Translated, it gives CASSPVAGGTYNEQFF.

The chain links TRBV6-1 to TRBJ1-2, with D possibly being TRBD1 (5 bases). The CDR3 is made up of 15 amino acids. The V end was cut by 3 bases, the J end by 7 bases, with 18 bases between. From germline, CDR1 is MNHNS and CDR2 SASEGT. CDR3 protein: CASSDTAGLSVGYTF. As DNA, the CDR3 is TGTGCCAGCAGTGATACCGCGGGACTCAGTGTTGGCTACACCTTC.

A few counts support this clonotype. The chain joins TRBV7-2 to TRBJ2-3, with 7 bases that match TRBD1. The CDR3 extends over 13 amino acids. Losses at the gene ends were 1 base for V and 6 bases for J; bases not matched to a gene: 1. Germline CDR1 reads SGHTA; CDR2 reads FQGNSA. The CDR3 nucleotides are TGTGCCAGCAGCTTAGTCAGGGGGGATACGCAGTATTTT. It yields the protein CASSLVRGDTQYF. The full variable domain, its missing parts supplied by reference TRBV7-2 and TRBJ2-3, is GAGVSQSPSNKVTEKGKDVELRCDPISGHTALYWYRQSLGQGLEFLIYFQGNSAPDKSGLPSDRFSAERTGGSVSTLTIQRTQQEDSAVYLCASSLVRGDTQYFGPGTRLTVL.

At least ten counts were recorded for this clonotype. This chain connects TRBV5-1 to TRBJ2-5, with TRBD1 identical over 8 bases. Germline CDR1 SGHRS, CDR2 YFSETQ. V was clipped by 3 bases and J by 2 bases; unmatched bases: 3. This CDR3 spans 14 amino acids. CDR3 DNA sequence: TGCGCCAGCAGCTCCGGGACAGGTCAAGAGACCCAGTACTTC. Translation: CASSSGTGQETQYF.

This clonotype was found a few times. The chain is built from TRBV7-9 and TRBJ1-4; unclear D gene. From germline, CDR1 is SEHNR and CDR2 FQNEAQ (reference sequence). Trimming pared 7 bases from V and 11 bases from J, leaving 17 bases between. This CDR3 region has 13 residues. The CDR3 nucleotides are TGTGCCAGCATCGGGTCCAACGGGGAGAAACTGTTTTTT. Translated: CASIGSNGEKLFF. Together with reference TRBV7-9 and TRBJ1-4, the CDR3 gives the full variable domain: DTGVSQNPRHKITKRGQNVTFRCDPISEHNRLYWYRQTLGQGPEFLTYFQNEAQLEKSRLLSDRFSAERPKGSFSTLEIQRTEQGDSAMYLCASIGSNGEKLFFGSGTQLSVL.

The rearrangement uses TRBV19 and TRBJ1-5; no clear D. CDR1 is LNHDA and CDR2 is SQIVND in the germline V gene (reference sequence). With 5 bases removed from V and 7 bases from J, the gap between germline ends came to 21 bases. The CDR3 runs 16 residues. CDR3 bases: TGTGCCAGTAGTCCCTCGGACCGACGGTTAGGGCAGCCCCAGCATTTT. Amino acids: CASSPSDRRLGQPQHF.

This rearrangement joins TRBV3-1 to TRBJ2-1; TRBD2 matches 9 bases. The J segment lost 9 bases and the V segment lost 1 base, leaving 7 bases of the junction unmatched. The germline gives CDR1 LGHDT, CDR2 YNNKEL (reference sequence). CDR3 length: 15 amino acids. The CDR3 coding sequence is TGTGCCAGCAGCCAAGCGCCCAGCGGGAGGCCTGAGCAGTTCTTC. Translating gives CASSQAPSGRPEQFF.

In this sample, this clonotype turned up a few times. The rearrangement links TRBV2 to TRBJ2-7; D gene ambiguous. The CDR3 is made up of 11 amino acids. From germline, CDR1 is SNHLY and CDR2 FYNNEI. Deletions cut 8 bases from V and 11 bases from J, with 16 bases between. CDR3 region: CASSPRTAEYF. CDR3 coding DNA: TGTGCCAGCTCCCCCCGGACCGCGGAGTACTTC.

This chain connects TRBV20-1 to TRBJ2-4, with D tentatively TRBD1 or TRBD2 (6 bases each). V lost 5 bases and J 2 bases, leaving 13 bases between the germline ends. Per germline, CDR1 DFQATT and CDR2 SNEGSKA (reference sequence). This CDR3 region has 14 residues. CDR3 bases: TGCAGTGCTCCTCTTCGGGGGCCCAAAAACATTCAGTACTTC. Protein product: CSAPLRGPKNIQYF.

This clonotype has only a few counts. The J gene is TRBJ1-1, the V gene TRBV20-1; D is perhaps TRBD1 (5 bases). Germline lookup yields CDR1 DFQATT and CDR2 SNEGSKA (reference sequence). The CDR3 length is 14 residues. The ends were cut back, 0 bases at V and 4 bases at J, with 12 bases in the middle. CDR3 nucleotide sequence: TGCAGTGCTAGAGATCGGCAGGGAGGCACTGAAGCTTTCTTT. Its translation: CSARDRQGGTEAFF.

This clonotype was recorded a few times. The chain combines TRBV12-3 or TRBV12-4 with TRBJ2-7; 11 nucleotides match TRBD1. The CDR3 spans 15 residues. J gave up 5 bases and V 4 bases, and 7 bases lay outside the gene matches. In DNA form, the CDR3 reads TGTGCCAGCAGTTCCTGGACAGGGGGCCCAGACGAGCAGTACTTC. This translates into CASSSWTGGPDEQYF.

This clonotype was recorded a few times. This chain joins TRBV5-1 and TRBJ2-1, with TRBD1 matching 10 bases. The V segment lost 4 bases and the J segment 10 bases; nucleotides outside the gene matches: 14. This CDR3 has 16 amino acids. Germline CDR1 and CDR2: SGHRS and YFSETQ. The CDR3 is CASSLHRDRGSREQFF. The DNA of the CDR3 is TGCGCCAGCAGCCTACACCGGGACAGGGGATCCCGAGAGCAGTTCTTC.

This clonotype was observed a few times. The gene calls are TRBV12-3 or TRBV12-4 and TRBJ2-7, with 12 bases matching TRBD1. This CDR3 is built from 14 residues. V gave up 1 base and J gave up 9 bases; unmatched junction bases: 4. The CDR3 spells CASSLGGTGGRQYF. CDR3 bases: TGTGCCAGCAGTTTAGGAGGGACAGGGGGCAGGCAGTACTTC.

The V gene is TRBV11-2, the J gene TRBJ2-1; TRBD2 aligns across 7 bases. Germline CDR1 SGHAT, CDR2 FQNNGV. The CDR3 totals 16 residues. V trimming: 3 bases; J trimming: 2 bases; junction bases outside the gene matches: 7. CDR3 DNA sequence: TGTGCCAGCAGCTTGAGCGGGACTGGGACCTACAATGAGCAGTTCTTC. This gives the protein CASSLSGTGTYNEQFF. Filled out from reference TRBV11-2 and TRBJ2-1, the complete variable domain reads EAGVAQSPRYKIIEKRQSVAFWCNPISGHATLYWYQQILGQGPKLLIQFQNNGVVDDSQLPKDRFSAERLKGVDSTLKIQPAKLEDSAVYLCASSLSGTGTYNEQFFGPGTRLTVL.

This chain links TRBV10-3 with TRBJ1-1; D is uncertain. Germline V CDR1 and CDR2: ENHRY, SYGVKD. The V end was cut by 4 bases, the J end by 1 base, with 10 bases between. This CDR3 has 14 residues. This chain's CDR3 is CAISGTDRNTEAFF. The DNA of the CDR3 is TGTGCCATCAGTGGGACCGACCGGAACACTGAAGCTTTCTTT.

This clonotype occurred a few times. The J gene is TRBJ2-3, the V gene TRBV9, with unresolved D. Trimming stripped 0 bases from V and 2 bases from J, with 7 bases between. The germline V gene has CDR1 SGDLS and CDR2 YYNGEE. The CDR3 consists of 14 residues. CDR3 sequence (DNA): TGTGCCAGCAGCGTAGGGATGAACACAGATACGCAGTATTTT. This gives the protein CASSVGMNTDTQYF.

This clonotype was counted ten times or more. The V gene is TRBV12-3 or TRBV12-4, the J gene TRBJ1-1, with no clear D. Deletions cut 1 base from V and 4 bases from J, with 7 bases between. This CDR3 spans 13 amino acids. The CDR3 loop reads CASSLEEATEAFF. Written as DNA, the CDR3 is TGTGCCAGCAGTTTAGAGGAGGCCACTGAAGCTTTCTTT.

This clonotype was seen a handful of times. The chain employs TRBV12-3 or TRBV12-4 and TRBJ2-5; tentative D call: TRBD2 (5 bases). This CDR3 spans 15 amino acids. Trimming removed 4 bases from V and 4 bases from J, with 16 bases in between. CDR3 in amino acids: CASSSGLPLRETQYF. CDR3 DNA sequence: TGTGCCAGCAGTTCTGGACTCCCCCTCAGAGAGACCCAGTACTTC.

The table lists this clonotype with a few counts. The chain joins TRBV5-1 to TRBJ1-1, with TRBD1 identical over 11 bases. Germline V gene data show CDR1 as SGHRS and CDR2 as YFSETQ. V lost 2 bases to trimming and J lost 5 bases; unmatched junction nucleotides: 5. There are 15 residues in the CDR3. The CDR3 coding sequence is TGCGCCAGCAGCTTCGGGACAGGGGGAGTAACTGAAGCTTTCTTT. Protein product: CASSFGTGGVTEAFF.

The rearrangement links TRBV3-1 to TRBJ2-7, with TRBD2 identical over 12 bases. This CDR3 spans 14 amino acids. Germline loops: CDR1 LGHDT, CDR2 YNNKEL (reference sequence). V trimming: 5 bases; J trimming: 7 bases; junction bases outside the gene matches: 6. In DNA, the CDR3 is TGTGCCAGCAGCTCGACTAGCGGGAGAGAGGAGCAGTACTTC. Translation: CASSSTSGREEQYF.

The V and J genes are TRBV7-9 and TRBJ2-7, with a possible D match to TRBD1 (6 bases). V lost 3 bases, J lost 3 bases, and 21 bases lay in between. Germline assignment: CDR1 SEHNR and CDR2 FQNEAQ (reference sequence). The CDR3 is 17 residues long. CDR3 nucleotides: TGTGCCAGCAGCTTGGGGTCGACAGGATCAGGAGACTACGAGCAGTACTTC. Protein: CASSLGSTGSGDYEQYF.

This clonotype has a handful of counts. This rearrangement joins TRBV10-3 to TRBJ2-1, with D perhaps TRBD2 (5 bases). V lost 6 bases to trimming and J lost 8 bases, with 20 bases between them. CDR1 and CDR2 from the germline V gene are ENHRY and SYGVKD. The CDR3 runs to 15 residues. CDR3 sequence (DNA): TGTGCCATCAGCCCAACTAGTAGAGTAATCGATGAGCAGTTCTTC. Translated, it gives CAISPTSRVIDEQFF.

In this sample, this clonotype turned up a few times. The J gene is TRBJ1-2, the V gene TRBV6-1, with D unclear. Germline V gives CDR1 MNHNS, CDR2 SASEGT. This CDR3 is built from 14 residues. Trimming stripped 5 bases from V and 6 bases from J, with 16 bases between. CDR3 residues: CASSQVGQRNGYTF. DNA for the CDR3: TGTGCCAGCAGTCAAGTGGGCCAGAGGAATGGCTACACCTTC.

The rearrangement links TRBV15 to TRBJ2-1; D not certain. This CDR3 spans 12 amino acids. V gave up 5 bases and J gave up 6 bases, with 8 bases separating them. Germline loops: CDR1 LNHNV, CDR2 YYDKDF (reference sequence). CDR3 protein: CATSAGPNEQFF. CDR3 DNA sequence: TGTGCCACCAGCGCCGGGCCCAATGAGCAGTTCTTC.

V is TRBV2 and J is TRBJ1-1; possibly TRBD1 for D (6 bases). The CDR3 loop spans 17 amino acids. Germline assignment: CDR1 SNHLY and CDR2 FYNNEI. The V end was cut by 8 bases, the J end by 5 bases, with 27 bases between. The CDR3 is CASGGGIGGDKRTEAFF. Written as DNA, the CDR3 is TGTGCCAGCGGAGGGGGGATCGGAGGGGACAAGAGGACTGAAGCTTTCTTT.

In this sample, this clonotype turned up a few times. The chain links TRBV10-3 to TRBJ2-7; 12 bases agree with TRBD2. Per the germline V gene, CDR1 is ENHRY and CDR2 is SYGVKD. V was pared by 3 bases and J by 0 bases, with 6 bases of the junction left unmatched. The CDR3 length is 17 residues. DNA of the CDR3: TGTGCCATCAGTGACAGTGAGACTAGCGGGAGCTCCTACGAGCAGTACTTC. It encodes CAISDSETSGSSYEQYF.

The chain combines TRBV12-3 or TRBV12-4 with TRBJ1-2; D gene unclear. The CDR3 has 14 residues. Trimming removed 5 bases from V and 4 bases from J, with 14 bases in between. DNA for the CDR3: TGTGCCAGCAGTCGGAATGGAGTTAGCTATGGCTACACCTTC. Translated: CASSRNGVSYGYTF.

This clonotype was recorded a few times. The chain employs TRBV7-2 and TRBJ2-5, with D tentatively TRBD1 or TRBD2 (7 bases each). CDR1 SGHTA and CDR2 FQGNSA come from the germline V gene. The CDR3 is made up of 15 amino acids. Trimming removed 5 bases at V and 2 bases at J, with 15 bases between. The CDR3 nucleotides are TGTGCCAGCAGCCCAGGGGGGGGCGGACAAGAGACCCAGTACTTC. This sequence encodes CASSPGGGGQETQYF.

This clonotype was observed a handful of times. This chain connects TRBV6-1 to TRBJ2-1; 7 bases agree with TRBD2. The V segment lost 6 bases and the J segment 6 bases; nucleotides outside the gene matches: 11. Germline CDR1 is MNHNS and CDR2 is SASEGT. The CDR3 runs to 15 residues. The DNA of the CDR3 is TGTGCCAGCAGCGCCTTCAGCGGGAACCGCAATGAGCAGTTCTTC. This codes for CASSAFSGNRNEQFF.

In its sample, this clonotype was seen a few times. This chain links TRBV20-1 with TRBJ2-1; the match to TRBD2 covers 13 bases. CDR1 and CDR2 from the germline V gene are DFQATT and SNEGSKA (reference sequence). Germline trimming cut 5 bases from V and 0 bases from J; bases unmatched to any gene: 4. The CDR3 contains 16 residues. As DNA, the CDR3 is TGCAGTGCTGGGACTAGCGGGAAGAGCTCCTACAATGAGCAGTTCTTC. It is translated as CSAGTSGKSSYNEQFF.

This chain links TRBV20-1 with TRBJ2-1, with no clear D. CDR1 and CDR2 (germline): DFQATT, SNEGSKA (reference sequence). CDR3 length equals 15 residues. V gave up 1 base and J gave up 0 bases, with 10 bases separating them. The CDR3 loop is CSARGRWSSYNEQFF. The CDR3 DNA reads TGCAGTGCTAGAGGTCGGTGGAGCTCCTACAATGAGCAGTTCTTC.

This clonotype was seen a few times. CDR3 sequence: CSGAGGNTIYF. In nucleotides, the CDR3 is TGCAGTGGTGCCGGGGGAAACACCATATATTTT. The chain joins TRBV20-1 to TRBJ1-3; D is undetermined. V lost 7 bases, J lost 4 bases, and 8 bases lay in between. Germline CDR1 DFQATT, CDR2 SNEGSKA (reference sequence). The CDR3 contains 11 residues.